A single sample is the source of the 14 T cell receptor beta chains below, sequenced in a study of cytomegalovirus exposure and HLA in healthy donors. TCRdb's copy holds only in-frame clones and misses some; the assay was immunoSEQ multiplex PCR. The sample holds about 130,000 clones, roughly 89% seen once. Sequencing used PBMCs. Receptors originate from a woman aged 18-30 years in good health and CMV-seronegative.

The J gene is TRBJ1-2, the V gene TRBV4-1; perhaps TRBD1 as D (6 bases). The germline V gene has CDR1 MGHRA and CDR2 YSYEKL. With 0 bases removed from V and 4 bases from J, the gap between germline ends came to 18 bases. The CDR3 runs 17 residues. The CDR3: CASSQEPGHTLGYGYTF. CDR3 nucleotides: TGCGCCAGCAGCCAAGAACCGGGACACACCCTGGGCTATGGCTACACCTTC.

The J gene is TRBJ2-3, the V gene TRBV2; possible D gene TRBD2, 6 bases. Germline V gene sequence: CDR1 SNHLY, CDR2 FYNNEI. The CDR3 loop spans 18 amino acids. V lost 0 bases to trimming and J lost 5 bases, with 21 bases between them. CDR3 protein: CASSEAVERAAGGDTQYF. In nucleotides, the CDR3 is TGTGCCAGCAGTGAAGCGGTGGAGAGGGCAGCGGGTGGAGATACGCAGTATTTT.

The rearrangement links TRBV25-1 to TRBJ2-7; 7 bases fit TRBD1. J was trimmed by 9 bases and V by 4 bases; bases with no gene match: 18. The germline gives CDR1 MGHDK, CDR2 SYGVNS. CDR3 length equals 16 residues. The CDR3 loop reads CASSANGSTGATRQYF. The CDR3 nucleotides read TGTGCCAGCAGTGCAAATGGGAGCACAGGGGCCACGCGGCAGTACTTC.

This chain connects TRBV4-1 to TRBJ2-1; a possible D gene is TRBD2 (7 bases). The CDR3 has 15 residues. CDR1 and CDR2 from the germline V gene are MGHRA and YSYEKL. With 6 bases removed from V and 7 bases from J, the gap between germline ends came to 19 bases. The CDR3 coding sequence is TGCGCCAGCAGGGTCATTGGGGGGGCCCTGAATGAGCAGTTCTTC. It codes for CASRVIGGALNEQFF.

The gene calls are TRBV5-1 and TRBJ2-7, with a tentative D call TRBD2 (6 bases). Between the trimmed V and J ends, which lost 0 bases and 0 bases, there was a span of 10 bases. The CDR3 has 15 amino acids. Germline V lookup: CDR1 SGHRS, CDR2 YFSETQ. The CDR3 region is CASSLDGGISYEQYF. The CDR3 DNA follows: TGCGCCAGCAGCTTGGATGGGGGGATCTCCTACGAGCAGTACTTC.

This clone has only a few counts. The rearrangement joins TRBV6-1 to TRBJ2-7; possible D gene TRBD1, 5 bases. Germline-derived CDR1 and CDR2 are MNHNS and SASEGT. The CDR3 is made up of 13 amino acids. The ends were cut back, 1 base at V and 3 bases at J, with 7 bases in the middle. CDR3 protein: CASSEGGSYEQYF. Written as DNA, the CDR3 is TGTGCCAGCAGTGAAGGGGGCAGCTACGAGCAGTACTTC.

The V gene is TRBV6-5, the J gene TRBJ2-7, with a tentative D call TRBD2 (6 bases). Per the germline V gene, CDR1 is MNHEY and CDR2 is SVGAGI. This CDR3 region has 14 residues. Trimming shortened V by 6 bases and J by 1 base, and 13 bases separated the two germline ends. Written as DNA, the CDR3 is TGTGCCAGCAGCGGGACTCAGCGGTCCTACGAGCAGTACTTC. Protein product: CASSGTQRSYEQYF.

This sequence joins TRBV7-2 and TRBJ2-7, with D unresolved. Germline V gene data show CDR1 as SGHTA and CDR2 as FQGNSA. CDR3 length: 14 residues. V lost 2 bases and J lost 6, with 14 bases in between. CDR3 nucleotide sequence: TGTGCCAGCAGCTTAACCCGTTCATTCGGCGAGCAGTACTTC. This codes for CASSLTRSFGEQYF.

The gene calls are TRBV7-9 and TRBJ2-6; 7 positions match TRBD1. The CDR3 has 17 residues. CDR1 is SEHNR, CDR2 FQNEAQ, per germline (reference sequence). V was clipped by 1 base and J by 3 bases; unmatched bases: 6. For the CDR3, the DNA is TGTGCCAGCAGCTTAGTCGTAGGGGGCGGTGGGGCCAACGTCCTGACTTTC. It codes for CASSLVVGGGGANVLTF. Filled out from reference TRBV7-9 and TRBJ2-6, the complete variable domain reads DTGVSQNPRHKITKRGQNVTFRCDPISEHNRLYWYRQTLGQGPEFLTYFQNEAQLEKSRLLSDRFSAERPKGSFSTLEIQRTEQGDSAMYLCASSLVVGGGGANVLTFGAGSRLTVL.

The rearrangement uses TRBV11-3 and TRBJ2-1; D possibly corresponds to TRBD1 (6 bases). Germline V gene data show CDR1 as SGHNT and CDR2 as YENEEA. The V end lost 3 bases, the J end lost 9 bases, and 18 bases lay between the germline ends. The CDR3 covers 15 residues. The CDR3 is CASSFSRTGPAEQFF. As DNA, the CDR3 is TGTGCCAGCAGCTTCTCTAGAACAGGGCCCGCTGAGCAGTTCTTC. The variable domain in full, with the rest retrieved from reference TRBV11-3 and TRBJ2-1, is EAGVVQSPRYKIIEKKQPVAFWCNPISGHNTLYWYLQNLGQGPELLIRYENEEAVDDSQLPKDRFSAERLKGVDSTLKIQPAELGDSAVYLCASSFSRTGPAEQFFGPGTRLTVL.

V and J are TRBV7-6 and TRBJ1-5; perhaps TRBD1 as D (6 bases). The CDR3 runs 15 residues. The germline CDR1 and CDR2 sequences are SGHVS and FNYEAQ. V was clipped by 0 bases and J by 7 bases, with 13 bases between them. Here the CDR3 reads CASSLARGGGQPQHF. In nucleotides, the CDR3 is TGTGCCAGCAGCTTAGCGAGAGGGGGTGGCCAGCCCCAGCATTTT.

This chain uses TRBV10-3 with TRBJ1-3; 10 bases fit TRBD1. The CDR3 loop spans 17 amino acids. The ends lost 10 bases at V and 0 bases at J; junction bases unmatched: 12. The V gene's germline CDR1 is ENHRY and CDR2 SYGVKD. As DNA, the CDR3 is TGTGCCACCCTGGGACAGGGGTCTTTCTACTCTGGAAACACCATATATTTT. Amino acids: CATLGQGSFYSGNTIYF.

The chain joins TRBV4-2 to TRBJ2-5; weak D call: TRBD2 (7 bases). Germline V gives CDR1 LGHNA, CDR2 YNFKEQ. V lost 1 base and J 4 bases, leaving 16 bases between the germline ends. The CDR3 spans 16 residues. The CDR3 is CASSQGNGGGPETQYF. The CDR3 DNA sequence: TGTGCCAGCAGCCAAGGCAACGGCGGGGGCCCAGAGACCCAGTACTTC.

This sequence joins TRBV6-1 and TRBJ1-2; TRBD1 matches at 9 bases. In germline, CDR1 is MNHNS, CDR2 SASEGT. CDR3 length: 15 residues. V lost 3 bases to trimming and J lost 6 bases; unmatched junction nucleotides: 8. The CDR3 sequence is CASSDTPGQGDGYTF. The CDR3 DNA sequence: TGTGCCAGCAGTGATACACCGGGACAGGGTGATGGCTACACCTTC.